Presented here are 30 T cell receptor beta chains from one specimen sequenced in a study of T cell responses to AZD1222 COVID-19 vaccine. Data came from immunoSEQ multiplex PCR; TCRdb stores just in-frame clones and leaves some out. The sample holds about 92,000 clones; about 91% are singletons and the top ten take approximately 8.3%. Source: peripheral blood, taken on day 0 of AZD1222 vaccination. Receptor source: an adult in good health.

Note on this clone: The sample holds other DNA sequences that translate to the same CDR3. The V and J genes are TRBV7-3 and TRBJ2-2; 8 bases align to TRBD2. V lost 2 bases, J lost 4 bases, and 3 bases stayed unmatched. CDR1 and CDR2 (germline): SGHTA, FQGTGA. This CDR3 contains 15 residues. In DNA, the CDR3 is TGTGCCAGCAGCTTACCCGGGGGGGGCACCGGGGAGCTGTTTTTT. Protein sequence: CASSLPGGGTGELFF.

CDR3 sequence (DNA): TGTGCCAGCAGCCCAACCTTCTCTGGAAACACCATATATTTT. This gives the protein CASSPTFSGNTIYF. The chain links TRBV14 to TRBJ1-3; no clear D gene. The germline CDR1 and CDR2 sequences are SGHDN and FVKESK. V dropped 4 bases and J dropped 0 bases, with 7 bases sitting between them. The CDR3 runs 14 residues.

J is TRBJ2-7 and V is TRBV7-2, with D tentatively TRBD2 (5 bases). The germline gives CDR1 SGHTA, CDR2 FQGNSA. V was clipped by 3 bases and J by 5 bases, with 14 bases between them. The CDR3 is 14 amino acids. CDR3 in DNA: TGTGCCAGCAGCTTCTTTTTAGCGTACGACGAGCAGTACTTC. Translated: CASSFFLAYDEQYF.

The gene calls are TRBV27 and TRBJ1-1; TRBD1 is a possible D gene (6 bases). The germline V gene has CDR1 MNHEY and CDR2 SMNVEV (reference sequence). The CDR3 extends over 15 amino acids. Between the trimmed V and J ends, which lost 6 bases and 1 base, there was a span of 15 bases. The CDR3 DNA is TGTGCCAGCAGACCTTTCCTGGACAGGAACACTGAAGCTTTCTTT. It specifies CASRPFLDRNTEAFF.

The rearrangement uses TRBV28 and TRBJ1-1; possible D gene TRBD1, 6 bases. V was shortened by 1 base and J by 8 bases, with 20 bases between the two germline ends. Germline CDR1 reads MDHEN; CDR2 reads SYDVKM. The CDR3 has 16 amino acids. CDR3 nucleotides: TGTGCCAGCAGTTTATATACCGGAAGTGGGGGGACAGAAGCTTTCTTT. It translates to CASSLYTGSGGTEAFF.

This sequence joins TRBV6-5 and TRBJ2-1, with TRBD2 matching over 8 bases. Germline CDR1 MNHEY, CDR2 SVGAGI. The CDR3 sequence is 14 residues long. J gave up 2 bases and V 6 bases, and 3 bases lay outside the gene matches. The CDR3 here is CASRERETYNEQFF. The CDR3 DNA sequence: TGTGCCAGCAGGGAGCGGGAGACCTACAATGAGCAGTTCTTC.

The rearrangement uses TRBV4-1 and TRBJ2-4, with 7 bases identical to TRBD1. Germline V gene sequence: CDR1 MGHRA, CDR2 YSYEKL. With 4 bases clipped from V and 0 bases from J, the junction kept 9 bases outside the gene matches. The CDR3 spans 17 residues. Here the CDR3 DNA reads TGCGCCAGCAGCCTCTTACAGGGGCAACTAGCCAAAAACATTCAGTACTTC. Its translation: CASSLLQGQLAKNIQYF.

V gene TRBV19 combines with J gene TRBJ1-6; D is ambiguous. V was pared by 9 bases and J by 5 bases, with 14 bases between. The CDR3 extends over 14 amino acids. Germline CDR1 and CDR2: LNHDA and SQIVND (reference sequence). The CDR3 DNA is TGTGCCAGCCGAGGTACAGCTCATAATTCACCCCTCCACTTT. It is translated as CASRGTAHNSPLHF. The full variable domain, in which reference TRBV19 and TRBJ1-6 provide the parts outside the CDR3, is DGGITQSPKYLFRKEGQNVTLSCEQNLNHDAMYWYRQDPGQGLRLIYYSQIVNDFQKGDIAEGYSVSREKKESFPLTVTSAQKNPTAFYLCASRGTAHNSPLHFGNGTRLTVT.

The chain links TRBV6-1 to TRBJ2-7, with no clear D. Germline V gives CDR1 MNHNS, CDR2 SASEGT. The length of the CDR3 is 14 residues. Trimming shortened V by 2 bases and J by 1 base, and 9 bases separated the two germline ends. CDR3 sequence (DNA): TGTGCCAGCAGTGAACAGGTTTCATCCTACGAGCAGTACTTC. Amino acids: CASSEQVSSYEQYF.

The chain couples TRBV4-1 to TRBJ1-2, with a weak D call TRBD1 (5 bases). Trimming left V 7 bases short and J 7 bases short, with 22 bases between. The CDR3 extends over 15 amino acids. Per germline, CDR1 MGHRA and CDR2 YSYEKL. The CDR3 here is CASNKMFGGGSGYTF. The CDR3 region has the DNA TGCGCCAGCAACAAGATGTTTGGGGGGGGAAGTGGCTACACCTTC.

V usage is TRBV9 and J usage is TRBJ2-3, with TRBD2 as a possible D gene (7 bases). The CDR3 is 14 residues long. Trimming pared 7 bases from V and 0 bases from J, leaving 12 bases between. From germline, CDR1 is SGDLS and CDR2 YYNGEE. CDR3 nucleotides: TGTGCCAGCGGGGGGGGCCCCAGCACAGATACGCAGTATTTT. Translating gives CASGGGPSTDTQYF. Together with reference TRBV9 and TRBJ2-3, the CDR3 gives the full variable domain: DSGVTQTPKHLITATGQRVTLRCSPRSGDLSVYWYQQSLDQGLQFLIQYYNGEERAKGNILERFSAQQFPDLHSELNLSSLELGDSALYFCASGGGPSTDTQYFGPGTRLTVL.

This clone was picked up one time. The V and J genes are TRBV7-2 and TRBJ2-7, with D maybe TRBD2 (6 bases). The CDR3 consists of 14 residues. CDR1 and CDR2 from the germline V gene are SGHTA and FQGNSA. The germline V and J ends were trimmed by 8 bases and 4 bases, with 18 bases remaining between them. CDR3 sequence: CASHKAGKAYEQYF. The CDR3 nucleotides read TGTGCCAGCCACAAAGCGGGCAAGGCTTACGAGCAGTACTTC.

The chain is built from TRBV10-2 and TRBJ1-5; D ambiguous. Germline values: CDR1 WSHSY, CDR2 SAAADI. Trimming stripped 3 bases from V and 0 bases from J, with 9 bases between. CDR3 length equals 15 residues. This CDR3 reads CASSDYTYSNQPQHF. The CDR3 nucleotides are TGCGCCAGCAGTGATTACACGTATAGCAATCAGCCCCAGCATTTT.

The rearrangement links TRBV30 to TRBJ2-5; 9 bases map to TRBD2. The CDR3 has 17 residues. Per germline, CDR1 GTSNPN and CDR2 SVGIG (reference sequence). Trimming at V came to 2 bases and at J to 6 bases, leaving 16 bases not matched to a gene. The CDR3 reads CAWSTLRGGRALKTQYF. CDR3 coding DNA: TGTGCCTGGAGTACCCTCCGCGGCGGGAGGGCCTTAAAGACCCAGTACTTC.

The V call is TRBV2, the J call TRBJ1-6, with 12 bases that match TRBD1. The V gene's germline CDR1 is SNHLY and CDR2 FYNNEI. CDR3 length equals 17 residues. Unmatched junction bases numbered 15, after V lost 8 bases and J lost 10 bases. CDR3 loop: CASLGGGTGGRESPLHF. The CDR3 DNA is TGTGCCAGCCTGGGCGGCGGGACAGGGGGCCGTGAATCACCCCTCCACTTT.

This clone showed up just once. V gene TRBV9 combines with J gene TRBJ2-1; 16 positions match TRBD2. Germline trimming cut 2 bases from V and 0 bases from J; bases unmatched to any gene: 5. The CDR3 contains 19 residues. Looked up from germline, CDR1 is SGDLS and CDR2 is YYNGEE. DNA of the CDR3: TGTGCCAGCAGCGTGGGACTAGCGGGAGGGACAAGCTCCTACAATGAGCAGTTCTTC. Translated, it gives CASSVGLAGGTSSYNEQFF.

The chain joins TRBV5-4 to TRBJ1-2, with D hard to call. The germline gives CDR1 SGHNT, CDR2 YYREEE (reference sequence). The CDR3 sequence is 13 residues long. V was shortened by 1 base and J by 6 bases, with 10 bases between the two germline ends. The CDR3 reads CASSLRGGDGYTF. CDR3 bases: TGTGCCAGCAGCTTGCGGGGAGGTGATGGCTACACCTTC. Complete variable domain (other parts from reference TRBV5-4 and TRBJ1-2): ETGVTQSPTHLIKTRGQQVTLRCSSQSGHNTVSWYQQALGQGPQFIFQYYREEENGRGNFPPRFSGLQFPNYSSELNVNALELDDSALYLCASSLRGGDGYTFGSGTRLTVV.

This chain joins TRBV2 and TRBJ1-5; 9 bases are a match to TRBD1. This CDR3 region has 13 residues. Germline trimming cut 10 bases from V and 4 bases from J; bases unmatched to any gene: 5. Per germline, CDR1 SNHLY and CDR2 FYNNEI. As DNA, the CDR3 is TGTGCCACCAGGGACAGGGAGAATCAGCCCCAGCATTTT. Its translation is CATRDRENQPQHF.

The V gene is TRBV5-1, the J gene TRBJ2-1; TRBD1 agrees at 7 bases. Germline CDR1 SGHRS, CDR2 YFSETQ. CDR3 size: 14 residues. The ends lost 0 bases at V and 3 bases at J; junction bases unmatched: 0. This chain's CDR3 is CASSLDRGYNEQFF. Written as DNA, the CDR3 is TGCGCCAGCAGCTTGGACAGGGGCTACAATGAGCAGTTCTTC.

This chain joins TRBV27 and TRBJ1-5, with no clear D. Trimming took 5 bases from V and 2 from J, leaving 16 bases between them. The CDR3 sequence is 16 residues long. Germline V gives CDR1 MNHEY, CDR2 SMNVEV (reference sequence). The CDR3 DNA reads TGTGCCAGCAGTGCCCGGGAGGCCAAGGGCAATCAGCCCCAGCATTTT. It specifies CASSAREAKGNQPQHF.

The rearrangement uses TRBV6-2 or TRBV6-3 and TRBJ1-3; D call uncertain. V shed 2 bases and J shed 0 bases, with 8 bases lying between them. CDR1 and CDR2 from the germline V gene are MNHEY and SVGEGT. The CDR3 has 15 residues. CDR3 DNA: TGTGCCAGCAGTTACGGCGGAATCTCTGGAAACACCATATATTTT. Its translation is CASSYGGISGNTIYF.

The chain recombines TRBV12-3 or TRBV12-4 with TRBJ2-3; the D is unclear. Trimming took 5 bases from V and 3 from J, leaving 9 bases between them. The CDR3 extends over 13 amino acids. DNA for the CDR3: TGTGCCAGCAGTCTTAGGCGGACAGATACGCAGTATTTT. Translation gives CASSLRRTDTQYF.

V gene TRBV18 combines with J gene TRBJ1-1; the D gene is possibly TRBD1 (6 bases). The CDR3 totals 15 residues. The germline V gene has CDR1 KGHSH and CDR2 LQKENI. The V and J ends lost 1 base and 4 bases respectively, with 13 bases between them. The CDR3 loop is CASSPQEGGTTEAFF. The CDR3 DNA is TGTGCCAGCTCACCACAAGAGGGGGGGACCACTGAAGCTTTCTTT.

The chain has TRBV30 and TRBJ1-1; D is unclear. Germline-derived CDR1 and CDR2 are GTSNPN and SVGIG (reference sequence). V lost 3 bases, J lost 4 bases, and 12 bases lay in between. CDR3 length: 13 residues. This CDR3 reads CAWRLTWSTEAFF. The CDR3 DNA sequence: TGTGCCTGGAGATTGACCTGGAGCACTGAAGCTTTCTTT.

The CDR3 reads CASSYGGTRGHTEAFF. Written as DNA, the CDR3 is TGTGCCAGCAGTTACGGAGGAACCAGGGGGCACACTGAAGCTTTCTTT. This chain connects TRBV6-5 to TRBJ1-1, with 8 bases that match TRBD1. The V and J ends lost 2 bases and 3 bases, in that order; junction bases with no gene match: 8. Germline V CDR1 and CDR2: MNHEY, SVGAGI. The CDR3 covers 16 residues.

The chain couples TRBV27 to TRBJ2-3; 10 nucleotides align to TRBD2. V gave up 7 bases and J gave up 4 bases; unmatched junction bases: 8. Germline V gives CDR1 MNHEY, CDR2 SMNVEV (reference sequence). The CDR3 is made up of 15 amino acids. CDR3 sequence reads: CASNPGSGRADTQYF. The CDR3 DNA reads TGTGCCAGCAACCCCGGGAGCGGGAGGGCAGATACGCAGTATTTT.

This chain connects TRBV7-9 to TRBJ1-2, with D maybe TRBD1 (6 bases). From germline, CDR1 is SEHNR and CDR2 FQNEAQ (reference sequence). There are 15 residues in the CDR3. Trimming pared 5 bases from V and 4 bases from J, leaving 17 bases between. The CDR3 protein is CASSLQTGLSYGYTF. CDR3 DNA: TGTGCCAGCAGCCTACAGACAGGACTTTCCTATGGCTACACCTTC.

V is TRBV18 and J is TRBJ2-2; D is uncertain. V lost 3 bases, J lost 0 bases, and 2 bases lay in between. CDR1 is KGHSH and CDR2 is LQKENI in the germline V gene. The CDR3 contains 13 residues. The CDR3 DNA reads TGTGCCAGCTCACCGGCGAACACCGGGGAGCTGTTTTTT. This codes for CASSPANTGELFF.

The chain links TRBV29-1 to TRBJ1-2; the D gene is possibly TRBD1 (6 bases). This CDR3 contains 12 residues. The ends were cut back, 4 bases at V and 5 bases at J, with 11 bases in the middle. In germline, CDR1 is SQVTM, CDR2 ANQGSEA. Here the CDR3 DNA reads TGCAGCGTTGGGGGGCAGGAATATGGCTACACCTTC. Translating gives CSVGGQEYGYTF.

V is TRBV19 and J is TRBJ1-2, with D tentatively TRBD1 (6 bases). There are 15 residues in the CDR3. The germline CDR1 and CDR2 sequences are LNHDA and SQIVND (reference sequence). Trimming cost V 4 bases and J 0 bases, with 12 bases left between them. CDR3 sequence reads: CASSKTGYSNYGYTF. In nucleotides, the CDR3 is TGTGCCAGTAGTAAAACAGGGTACTCTAACTATGGCTACACCTTC.